Below are 10 T cell receptor beta chains sequenced from a single sample in a study of T cells in Graves' hyperthyroidism and ophthalmopathy. TCR beta CDR3 regions were amplified from RNA transcripts. Researchers ran a first-round RT-PCR on the TCR CDR3 using the HTBI primer set. TCRdb ran MiXCR on the multiplex PCR reads and lists one entry per CDR3 protein. This table has hundreds of thousands of distinct CDR3 sequences, 20% to 25% appearing once. The sequencing sample was made of blood. The receptors here all came from a man aged 25-45 years with Graves' ophthalmopathy.

At least ten counts were recorded for this clonotype. The chain has TRBV3-1 and TRBJ2-7; tentatively, D is TRBD1 or TRBD2 (5 bases each). V dropped 5 bases and J dropped 6 bases, with 14 bases sitting between them. This CDR3 region has 13 residues. Germline CDR1 and CDR2: LGHDT and YNNKEL (reference sequence). CDR3 nucleotide sequence: TGTGCCAGCAGCGCTGACAGACGGGGCGAGCAGTACTTC. Amino acids: CASSADRRGEQYF.

This clonotype was observed a few times. The V gene is TRBV12-3 or TRBV12-4, the J gene TRBJ1-3; 10 bases align to TRBD1. The CDR3 sequence is 15 residues long. Trimming cost V 6 bases and J 6 bases; bases outside gene matches: 8. CDR3: CASRSGTGVENTIYF. The CDR3 DNA reads TGTGCCAGCAGGTCCGGGACAGGGGTCGAAAACACCATATATTTT.

This clonotype was detected a few times. This rearrangement joins TRBV7-9 to TRBJ1-4; 7 bases fit TRBD1. The germline gives CDR1 SEHNR, CDR2 FQNEAQ (reference sequence). Trimming removed 3 bases from V and 6 bases from J; junction bases left unmatched: 16. The CDR3 extends over 18 amino acids. The CDR3 protein is CASSFRDRPSQRDEKLFF. CDR3 nucleotides: TGTGCCAGCAGCTTCCGGGACAGACCATCTCAGAGGGATGAAAAACTGTTTTTT.

This clonotype was seen more than once but under ten times. In DNA form, the CDR3 reads TGCGCCAGCAGCTCCTCGCAGGGCTACACCTTC. Its protein product is CASSSSQGYTF. The chain combines TRBV5-1 with TRBJ1-2, with D unresolved. Trimming stripped 3 bases from V and 8 bases from J, with 8 bases between. The V gene's germline CDR1 is SGHRS and CDR2 YFSETQ. The CDR3 is 11 residues long. Using reference TRBV5-1 and TRBJ1-2 for the parts outside the CDR3, the full variable domain is KAGVTQTPRYLIKTRGQQVTLSCSPISGHRSVSWYQQTPGQGLQFLFEYFSETQRNKGNFPGRFSGRQFSNSRSEMNVSTLELGDSALYLCASSSSQGYTFGSGTRLTVV.

The chain uses TRBV2 and TRBJ2-1; TRBD1 matches 7 bases. CDR3 length equals 13 residues. The V gene end was trimmed by 8 bases and the J gene end by 8 bases; junction bases not matched to a gene: 9. Germline V CDR1 and CDR2: SNHLY, FYNNEI. CDR3 DNA: TGTGCCAGCGAAGGACAGGCACAATATGAGCAGTTCTTC. Its translation is CASEGQAQYEQFF.

The CDR3 DNA follows: TGCGCCAGCAGCCCCATGACAGGGTACCCAGCTTTCTTT. The encoded protein is CASSPMTGYPAFF. The J gene is TRBJ1-1, the V gene TRBV4-3; 7 bases match TRBD1. The germline CDR1 and CDR2 sequences are LGHNA and YSLEER. The trim removed 4 bases at V and 10 bases at J, leaving 9 bases unmatched. This CDR3 comprises 13 residues.

This clonotype turned up a few times. This chain uses TRBV4-1 with TRBJ2-1; TRBD2 matches at 8 bases. V was pared by 1 base and J by 7 bases, with 3 bases of the junction left unmatched. Germline-derived CDR1 and CDR2 are MGHRA and YSYEKL. The length of the CDR3 is 14 residues. The CDR3 sequence is CASSQAGGGNEQFF. Written as DNA, the CDR3 is TGCGCCAGCAGCCAAGCGGGCGGGGGGAATGAGCAGTTCTTC.

The CDR3 DNA reads as TGTGCCAGCATTCCCCCCACGGGAGCAGGGGATACGCAGTATTTT. Encoded protein: CASIPPTGAGDTQYF. V usage is TRBV2 and J usage is TRBJ2-3, with D possibly TRBD2 on 6 matching bases. Trimming pared 7 bases from V and 6 bases from J, leaving 20 bases between. The CDR3 is 15 amino acids. Germline V lookup: CDR1 SNHLY, CDR2 FYNNEI.

This sequence joins TRBV7-9 and TRBJ2-5; 14 bases map to TRBD2. V shed 5 bases, J shed 6 bases, and the junction held 14 bases outside the gene matches. The CDR3 runs to 18 residues. CDR1 is SEHNR, CDR2 FQNEAQ, per germline (reference sequence). CDR3 nucleotides: TGTGCCAGCAGCCGAATAACCGGGACTAGCGGGAGAATGAAGACCCAGTACTTC. Amino acid sequence: CASSRITGTSGRMKTQYF.

The CDR3 DNA follows: TGCGCCAGCAGCCAAAAAGGGGCTCGTAGCACAGATACGCAGTATTTT. Amino acid sequence: CASSQKGARSTDTQYF. The V and J genes are TRBV4-1 and TRBJ2-3, with D perhaps TRBD1 (5 bases). The CDR3 is 16 residues long. V was trimmed by 2 bases and J by 0 bases, leaving 12 bases between them. Germline values: CDR1 MGHRA, CDR2 YSYEKL.